This note documents a single T cell receptor (beta chain) sequence. The sample originates from a study of blood T cell repertoires in COVID-19. Overall study: PBMCs, B-cell-depleted T cells, or T cells provided the cDNA or gDNA that made up the material.

Per the original data handling: It was from reference gene primer amplification that nucleated cell counts were estimated. Clones were sequenced by immunoSEQ multiplex PCR, and TCRdb holds only the in-frame ones, with some missing. V, J and clone size derive from that table, while D and trimming were established from the DNA sequence. The sample lists tens of thousands of clones, about nine tenths seen once, with roughly a tenth in the top ten. The CDR3 spans 15 residues. Germline CDR1 and CDR2: MNHEY and SVGEGT. The V and J ends lost 0 bases and 0 bases respectively, with 6 bases between them. The source is a man between 65 and 79 years old with active or convalescent COVID-19. The specimen sequenced was peripheral blood. V is TRBV6-2 or TRBV6-3 and J is TRBJ1-5; D call uncertain. CDR3 DNA sequence: TGTGCCAGCAGTTACTCGAGCCATAGCAATCAGCCCCAGCATTTT. Its translation: CASSYSSHSNQPQHF.